Listed here are 20 T cell receptor beta chains from one sample, sequenced in a study of cytomegalovirus exposure and HLA in healthy donors (dated by TCRdb to between 2016 and 2019). Library method: the immunoSEQ multiplex PCR assay. For the multiplex PCR, a mixture combining 60 forward primers for TCR Vbeta segments and 13 reverse primers for TCR Jbeta segments was used. Here the immuneACCESS table is served through TCRdb, limited to in-frame sequences with V and J called. Missing clones are a known gap in these copies; in checked studies unresolved V genes cover under half, and the rest lacks a known reason. The table for this sample lists tens of thousands of clones; 60% to 85% of them were counted only once. The ten largest clones capture 4.5% to 7% of the sample. The source material was PBMCs. These receptors were taken from a male donor in good health and CMV-seropositive.

This chain joins TRBV4-3 and TRBJ1-1; the D is unclear. This CDR3 has 14 amino acids. V lost 0 bases and J 0 bases, leaving 5 bases between the germline ends. CDR1 is LGHNA and CDR2 is YSLEER in the germline V gene. This chain's CDR3 is CASSQESMNTEAFF. DNA for the CDR3: TGCGCCAGCAGCCAAGAAAGCATGAACACTGAAGCTTTCTTT.

The V call is TRBV19, the J call TRBJ1-2; 7 bases line up with TRBD1. CDR3 size: 12 residues. Germline CDR1 is LNHDA and CDR2 is SQIVND (reference sequence). Losses at the gene ends were 10 bases for V and 2 bases for J; bases not matched to a gene: 4. DNA of the CDR3: TGTGCCACCCGGGGACAGAACTATGGCTACACCTTC. This gives the protein CATRGQNYGYTF. Together with reference TRBV19 and TRBJ1-2, the CDR3 gives the full variable domain: DGGITQSPKYLFRKEGQNVTLSCEQNLNHDAMYWYRQDPGQGLRLIYYSQIVNDFQKGDIAEGYSVSREKKESFPLTVTSAQKNPTAFYLCATRGQNYGYTFGSGTRLTVV.

CDR3 nucleotides: TGTGCCAGCCCACTCCCAGAGACCCAGTACTTC. Protein product: CASPLPETQYF. The chain recombines TRBV7-8 with TRBJ2-5, with D hard to call. This CDR3 region has 11 residues. The V gene's germline CDR1 is SGHVS and CDR2 FQNEAQ. Trimming pared 8 bases from V and 4 bases from J, leaving 8 bases between. Using reference TRBV7-8 and TRBJ2-5 for the parts outside the CDR3, the full variable domain is GAGVSQSPRYKVAKRGQDVALRCDPISGHVSLFWYQQALGQGPEFLTYFQNEAQLDKSGLPSDRFFAERPEGSVSTLKIQRTQQEDSAVYLCASPLPETQYFGPGTRLLVL.

This clone was detected only once. This chain uses TRBV1 with TRBJ2-3; TRBD2, the D gene given by the table, was not confirmed from the DNA. TRBV1 is listed as a pseudogene. This CDR3 region has 16 residues. CDR3 region: CTSSHPSEGETDTQYF. In DNA form, the CDR3 reads TGCACCAGCAGCCACCCGAGTGAGGGAGAAACAGATACGCAGTATTTT.

This clone has only a few counts. V usage is TRBV5-4 and J usage is TRBJ2-7, with D unclear. In germline, CDR1 is SGHNT, CDR2 YYREEE (reference sequence). The V and J ends lost 0 bases and 0 bases respectively, with 4 bases between them. The CDR3 is 13 residues long. The CDR3 sequence: CASSLDGSYEQYF. The CDR3 DNA is TGTGCCAGCAGCTTGGACGGCTCCTACGAGCAGTACTTC. The full variable domain, its missing parts supplied by reference TRBV5-4 and TRBJ2-7, is ETGVTQSPTHLIKTRGQQVTLRCSSQSGHNTVSWYQQALGQGPQFIFQYYREEENGRGNFPPRFSGLQFPNYSSELNVNALELDDSALYLCASSLDGSYEQYFGPGTRLTVT.

This clone has a single count. The rearrangement uses TRBV19 and TRBJ1-6; D remains ambiguous. V shed 1 base and J shed 10 bases, with 11 bases lying between them. CDR3 length equals 14 residues. In germline, CDR1 is LNHDA, CDR2 SQIVND (reference sequence). The CDR3: CASSIVGRASPLHF. DNA of the CDR3: TGTGCCAGTAGTATAGTGGGGAGAGCGTCACCCCTCCACTTT.

V usage is TRBV7-2 and J usage is TRBJ2-1; D is perhaps TRBD2 (6 bases). The germline V and J ends were trimmed by 4 bases and 5 bases, with 15 bases remaining between them. The CDR3 runs to 15 residues. Germline values: CDR1 SGHTA, CDR2 FQGNSA. CDR3 nucleotides: TGTGCCAGCAGCTCCGGGGGACTCTATAACAATGAGCAGTTCTTC. Protein: CASSSGGLYNNEQFF.

V gene TRBV7-9 combines with J gene TRBJ1-2; D perhaps matches TRBD1 (6 bases). This CDR3 has 15 amino acids. The ends were cut back, 6 bases at V and 7 bases at J, with 21 bases in the middle. Germline V CDR1 and CDR2: SEHNR, FQNEAQ (reference sequence). CDR3 sequence reads: CASRHTGLHPTGYTF. DNA for the CDR3: TGTGCCAGCAGACACACAGGGCTACACCCCACTGGCTACACCTTC.

The chain is built from TRBV7-2 and TRBJ2-2, with TRBD2 matching 8 bases. The V and J ends lost 5 bases and 9 bases, in that order; junction bases with no gene match: 8. The CDR3 covers 14 residues. CDR1 is SGHTA and CDR2 is FQGNSA in the germline V gene. This CDR3 reads CASSVGGLVRELFF. The DNA for the CDR3 is TGTGCCAGCAGCGTAGGGGGACTAGTTAGGGAGCTGTTTTTT. Together with reference TRBV7-2 and TRBJ2-2, the CDR3 gives the full variable domain: GAGVSQSPSNKVTEKGKDVELRCDPISGHTALYWYRQSLGQGLEFLIYFQGNSAPDKSGLPSDRFSAERTGGSVSTLTIQRTQQEDSAVYLCASSVGGLVRELFFGEGSRLTVL.

The V and J genes are TRBV27 and TRBJ2-3; 9 bases line up with TRBD2. The V and J ends lost 6 bases and 6 bases, in that order; junction bases with no gene match: 13. The CDR3 runs 16 residues. The germline V gene has CDR1 MNHEY and CDR2 SMNVEV (reference sequence). The CDR3 region has the DNA TGTGCCAGCAGCCACCATAGCGGGAGCGGGGCGGATACGCAGTATTTT. Its translation is CASSHHSGSGADTQYF.

The CDR3 is CASSSRQGWNEQFF. The DNA of the CDR3 is TGTGCCAGCAGCTCCCGACAGGGGTGGAATGAGCAGTTCTTC. This rearrangement joins TRBV7-8 to TRBJ2-1, with TRBD1 matching over 8 bases. The CDR3 contains 14 residues. V shed 4 bases and J 7 bases; nucleotides not matched to a gene: 6. Germline V gene sequence: CDR1 SGHVS, CDR2 FQNEAQ.

This chain joins TRBV6-5 and TRBJ1-2; 8 nucleotides match TRBD1. CDR3 length: 15 amino acids. Germline CDR1 MNHEY, CDR2 SVGAGI. The junction had 14 bases not matched to a gene; V was cut back by 8 bases and J by 6 bases. CDR3 sequence reads: CASRFPVTGEDGYTF. CDR3 DNA: TGTGCCAGCCGATTCCCCGTGACAGGGGAGGATGGCTACACCTTC.

The rearrangement links TRBV2 to TRBJ1-5; D may be TRBD1 (6 bases). The V and J ends lost 6 bases and 9 bases respectively, with 9 bases between them. This CDR3 is built from 11 residues. Per the germline V gene, CDR1 is SNHLY and CDR2 is FYNNEI. This CDR3 is CASREQGPQHF. The CDR3 region has the DNA TGTGCCAGCAGGGAACAGGGGCCCCAGCATTTT.

The rearrangement joins TRBV4-1 to TRBJ1-1; 10 nucleotides agree with TRBD1. This CDR3 spans 14 amino acids. V was clipped by 3 bases and J by 4 bases; unmatched bases: 2. The germline V gene encodes CDR1 MGHRA and CDR2 YSYEKL. Here the CDR3 reads CASSHRQGATEAFF. CDR3 in DNA: TGCGCCAGCAGCCATCGACAGGGGGCCACTGAAGCTTTCTTT.

V and J are TRBV28 and TRBJ1-5; perhaps TRBD1 as D (5 bases). Per the germline V gene, CDR1 is MDHEN and CDR2 is SYDVKM. V was cut by 5 bases and J by 4 bases, with 15 bases left in between. CDR3 length: 15 residues. CDR3 sequence (DNA): TGTGCCAGCAGTCCCCTGACAGAGATTAATCAGCCCCAGCATTTT. Its protein product is CASSPLTEINQPQHF.

This clone was counted a few times. The CDR3 bases are TGCGCCAGCAGCCGCGGGCCCCTATCTATATCTGGGGCCAACGTCCTGACTTTC. Protein: CASSRGPLSISGANVLTF. This chain connects TRBV5-1 to TRBJ2-6; D perhaps matches TRBD2 (5 bases). V was trimmed by 4 bases and J by 1 base, leaving 18 bases between them. The CDR3 runs to 18 residues. Looked up from germline, CDR1 is SGHRS and CDR2 is YFSETQ. The full variable domain, completed using reference TRBV5-1 and TRBJ2-6, is KAGVTQTPRYLIKTRGQQVTLSCSPISGHRSVSWYQQTPGQGLQFLFEYFSETQRNKGNFPGRFSGRQFSNSRSEMNVSTLELGDSALYLCASSRGPLSISGANVLTFGAGSRLTVL.

V usage is TRBV4-2 and J usage is TRBJ1-1; 7 positions match TRBD1. The germline V gene has CDR1 LGHNA and CDR2 YNFKEQ. This CDR3 is 13 amino acids long. V shed 3 bases, J shed 5 bases, and the junction held 3 bases outside the gene matches. In DNA form, the CDR3 reads TGTGCCAGCAGCCAGACAGGGTGGACTGAAGCTTTCTTT. As protein: CASSQTGWTEAFF.

For this clone: The same CDR3 is also encoded by other DNA sequences in this sample. The V gene is TRBV25-1, the J gene TRBJ1-4, with a weak D call TRBD1 (6 bases). This CDR3 has 16 residues. Trimming stripped 0 bases from V and 7 bases from J, with 15 bases between. The germline V gene encodes CDR1 MGHDK and CDR2 SYGVNS. The CDR3 DNA sequence: TGTGCCAGCAGTGAATATCGGCCAGGGGTAACTGAAAAACTGTTTTTT. This gives the protein CASSEYRPGVTEKLFF.

The chain employs TRBV2 and TRBJ2-3; D possibly corresponds to TRBD2 (7 bases). The CDR3 covers 16 residues. Germline CDR1 and CDR2: SNHLY and FYNNEI. The V and J ends lost 4 bases and 1 base respectively, with 15 bases between them. In DNA form, the CDR3 reads TGTGCCAGCAGTGTTTCTTGGGGGGGCGGCACAGATACGCAGTATTTT. Amino acid sequence: CASSVSWGGGTDTQYF.

CDR3 nucleotides: TGTGCCAGCTCACCCCGGACAGGGCGAAATATTGGCGAGCAGTACTTC. This gives the protein CASSPRTGRNIGEQYF. The chain carries TRBV18 and TRBJ2-7, with 8 positions matching TRBD1. The V gene end was trimmed by 3 bases and the J gene end by 6 bases; junction bases not matched to a gene: 13. The germline gives CDR1 KGHSH, CDR2 LQKENI. CDR3 length: 16 amino acids.